The next 3 T cell receptor beta chains were all read from a single sample in a study of blood T cell repertoires in COVID-19. Repertoires were generated with immunoSEQ multiplex PCR, while TCRdb's copy carries only in-frame clones and drops some. The sample lists roughly 450,000 clones, 90% occurring once. Input material: PBMCs or T cells enriched from blood (not recorded which). These receptors came from a man younger than 35 who had recovered from COVID-19.

The rearrangement joins TRBV19 to TRBJ1-5; the match to TRBD1 covers 7 bases. This CDR3 contains 17 residues. V lost 3 bases to trimming and J lost 1 base; unmatched junction nucleotides: 9. Germline-derived CDR1 and CDR2 are LNHDA and SQIVND (reference sequence). The CDR3 region is CASSITSGTASNQPQHF. The CDR3 DNA follows: TGTGCCAGTAGTATCACTTCCGGGACAGCAAGCAATCAGCCCCAGCATTTT. The full variable domain, rest sourced from reference TRBV19 and TRBJ1-5, is DGGITQSPKYLFRKEGQNVTLSCEQNLNHDAMYWYRQDPGQGLRLIYYSQIVNDFQKGDIAEGYSVSREKKESFPLTVTSAQKNPTAFYLCASSITSGTASNQPQHFGDGTRLSIL.

The rearrangement joins TRBV11-3 to TRBJ1-1; TRBD1 agrees at 9 bases. With 0 bases clipped from V and 5 bases from J, the junction kept 1 base outside the gene matches. The CDR3 spans 14 residues. CDR1 and CDR2 (germline): SGHNT, YENEEA. Here the CDR3 reads CASSLEGQGTEAFF. The CDR3 region has the DNA TGTGCCAGCAGCTTAGAGGGACAGGGAACTGAAGCTTTCTTT.

This sequence joins TRBV3-1 (or the pseudogene TRBV3-2) and TRBJ2-7, with TRBD2 matching 8 bases. Germline trimming cut 3 bases from V and 1 base from J; bases unmatched to any gene: 8. CDR1 LGHDT and CDR2 YNNKEL come from the germline V gene (reference sequence). This CDR3 is built from 16 residues. CDR3 nucleotide sequence: TGTGCCAGCAGCCATCCCCGGGAGGGAGGGTCCTACGAGCAGTACTTC. Residues: CASSHPREGGSYEQYF.